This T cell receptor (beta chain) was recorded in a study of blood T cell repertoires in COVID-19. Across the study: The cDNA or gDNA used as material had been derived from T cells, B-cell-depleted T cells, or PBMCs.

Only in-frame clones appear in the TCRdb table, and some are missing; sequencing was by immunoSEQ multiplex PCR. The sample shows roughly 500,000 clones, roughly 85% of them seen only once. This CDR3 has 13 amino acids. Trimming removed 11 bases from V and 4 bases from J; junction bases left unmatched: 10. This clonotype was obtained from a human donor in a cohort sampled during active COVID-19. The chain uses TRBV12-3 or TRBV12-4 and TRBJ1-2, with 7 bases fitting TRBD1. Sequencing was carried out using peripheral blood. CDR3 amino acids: CAQKGAGSYGYTF. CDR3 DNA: TGTGCCCAAAAGGGGGCGGGGAGCTATGGCTACACCTTC.